The next 20 T cell receptor beta chains were all read from a single sample in a study of blood T cell repertoires in COVID-19. TCRdb's table, derived via immunoSEQ multiplex PCR, lists solely in-frame clones and lacks some. The repertoire holds over 100,000 clones, with nearly 70% as singletons. Sequencing was done on a sample of peripheral blood. The receptors here all came from a woman aged 70-85 years with acute or convalescent COVID-19.

This clone was found a few times. J is TRBJ2-1 and V is TRBV29-1; 9 positions match TRBD1. The CDR3 is 14 residues long. Germline V CDR1 and CDR2: SQVTM, ANQGSEA. Unmatched junction bases numbered 12, after V lost 6 bases and J lost 9 bases. CDR3 sequence reads: CSVRTGTGHGEQFF. The CDR3 coding sequence is TGCAGCGTGAGAACCGGGACAGGGCACGGTGAGCAGTTCTTC.

This rearrangement joins TRBV5-8 to TRBJ1-4; D might be TRBD1 (5 bases). Germline V lookup: CDR1 SGHTS, CDR2 YDEGEE. The CDR3 is 15 amino acids. Trimming stripped 3 bases from V and 6 bases from J, with 15 bases between. The CDR3 region has the DNA TGTGCCAGCAGCTCAGGGTCAAATAAGGATGAAAAACTGTTTTTT. Residues: CASSSGSNKDEKLFF.

This clone has a handful of counts. V gene TRBV20-1 combines with J gene TRBJ2-7; 7 bases align to TRBD1. The germline CDR1 and CDR2 sequences are DFQATT and SNEGSKA (reference sequence). This CDR3 has 16 residues. V was clipped by 6 bases and J by 0 bases; unmatched bases: 14. Here the CDR3 DNA reads TGCAGTGCCAGTTCCCGGGCAGGGGGTTTCTCCTACGAGCAGTACTTC. It specifies CSASSRAGGFSYEQYF.

In nucleotides, the CDR3 is TGTGCCAGCAGCTTAGAGGGGATTTTTGCGGGGAAGCAGTTCTTC. Amino acid sequence: CASSLEGIFAGKQFF. The chain carries TRBV7-2 and TRBJ2-1; TRBD2 is a possible D gene (6 bases). Germline assignment: CDR1 SGHTA and CDR2 FQGNSA. Trimming left V 1 base short and J 11 bases short, with 18 bases between. The CDR3 runs to 15 residues.

This chain links TRBV24-1 with TRBJ1-2; D may be TRBD1 (6 bases). Germline CDR1 and CDR2: KGHDR and SFDVKD. This CDR3 spans 13 amino acids. Trimming stripped 4 bases from V and 8 bases from J, with 13 bases between. In DNA, the CDR3 is TGTGCCACCAGTGAAAAAGGGGGAAACGGCTACACCTTC. Its translation is CATSEKGGNGYTF.

V gene TRBV5-6 combines with J gene TRBJ1-2; 8 positions agree with TRBD1. J lost 5 bases, V lost 2 bases, and 8 bases had no gene match. The CDR3 has 15 residues. Germline V gene data show CDR1 as SGHDT and CDR2 as YYEEEE. In DNA, the CDR3 is TGTGCCAGCAGCTTAGGACAGGGCGGGGTGTATGGCTACACCTTC. This gives the protein CASSLGQGGVYGYTF.

This clone was counted at least ten times. This chain uses TRBV7-2 with TRBJ2-7, with TRBD2 matching over 11 bases. The CDR3 loop spans 15 amino acids. The junction had 3 bases not matched to a gene; V was cut back by 1 base and J by 4 bases. CDR1 and CDR2 (germline): SGHTA, FQGNSA. CDR3 in amino acids: CASSLEGLAVYEQYF. Written as DNA, the CDR3 is TGTGCCAGCAGCTTAGAGGGACTAGCGGTTTACGAGCAGTACTTC.

The chain joins TRBV5-1 to TRBJ2-7; D is uncertain. Trimming stripped 0 bases from V and 4 bases from J, with 11 bases between. The CDR3 has 14 residues. Germline loops: CDR1 SGHRS, CDR2 YFSETQ. CDR3 protein: CASSLAAAVYEQYF. CDR3 nucleotide sequence: TGCGCCAGCAGCTTGGCCGCGGCGGTTTACGAGCAGTACTTC.

This clone was picked up a small number of times. V usage is TRBV7-2 and J usage is TRBJ2-5; D ambiguous. Per germline, CDR1 SGHTA and CDR2 FQGNSA. The CDR3 runs to 15 residues. V was clipped by 1 base and J by 0 bases, with 9 bases between them. CDR3 residues: CASSLGALDQETQYF. The CDR3 bases are TGTGCCAGCAGCTTAGGGGCGTTGGACCAAGAGACCCAGTACTTC.

V gene TRBV21-1 combines with J gene TRBJ1-3. TRBV21-1 is marked as a pseudogene. The CDR3 runs 17 residues. The CDR3 DNA sequence: TGTGCCAGCAGTCCCCCGGGAAGCCAGCGGTCTGGAAACACCATATATTTT. It encodes CASSPPGSQRSGNTIYF.

The chain is built from TRBV7-2 and TRBJ1-5; D might be TRBD1 (5 bases). Germline V gene data show CDR1 as SGHTA and CDR2 as FQGNSA. V was shortened by 3 bases and J by 3 bases, with 12 bases between the two germline ends. CDR3 size: 15 residues. As DNA, the CDR3 is TGTGCCAGCAGCTTTTCGAGACAGCCCAATCAGCCCCAGCATTTT. Translating gives CASSFSRQPNQPQHF.

The J gene is TRBJ2-1, the V gene TRBV11-3, with D perhaps matching TRBD1 (5 bases). The germline gives CDR1 SGHNT, CDR2 YENEEA. There are 15 residues in the CDR3. The V end was cut by 5 bases, the J end by 4 bases, with 15 bases between. The DNA of the CDR3 is TGTGCCAGCAGCCCCGGGCCAGACAGATACAATGAGCAGTTCTTC. Protein product: CASSPGPDRYNEQFF.

This clone was found many times. This chain links TRBV7-2 with TRBJ1-1, with a weak D call TRBD1 (5 bases). The germline V and J ends were trimmed by 6 bases and 4 bases, with 18 bases remaining between them. The CDR3 is 15 residues long. The V gene's germline CDR1 is SGHTA and CDR2 FQGNSA. CDR3 residues: CASRQTLGGVTEAFF. For the CDR3, the DNA is TGTGCCAGCAGGCAGACACTGGGGGGTGTCACTGAAGCTTTCTTT. The full variable domain, completed using reference TRBV7-2 and TRBJ1-1, is GAGVSQSPSNKVTEKGKDVELRCDPISGHTALYWYRQSLGQGLEFLIYFQGNSAPDKSGLPSDRFSAERTGGSVSTLTIQRTQQEDSAVYLCASRQTLGGVTEAFFGQGTRLTVV.

About this clone: This same CDR3 is encoded by further DNA sequences in the sample. The chain joins TRBV19 to TRBJ2-7; 9 nucleotides line up with TRBD1. With 5 bases clipped from V and 2 bases from J, the junction kept 4 bases outside the gene matches. Germline CDR1 and CDR2: LNHDA and SQIVND (reference sequence). CDR3 length equals 14 residues. CDR3 sequence: CASSLRDRAYEQYF. The CDR3 nucleotides are TGTGCCAGTAGTCTCCGGGACAGGGCCTACGAGCAGTACTTC.

V gene TRBV7-9 combines with J gene TRBJ2-3; the match to TRBD2 covers 13 bases. CDR1 is SEHNR and CDR2 is FQNEAQ in the germline V gene (reference sequence). The CDR3 runs 16 residues. V lost 5 bases, J lost 2 bases, and 4 bases stayed unmatched. The CDR3: CASSQGTSGATDTQYF. CDR3 in DNA: TGTGCCAGCAGCCAAGGGACTAGCGGGGCCACAGATACGCAGTATTTT.

A few counts support this clone. The rearrangement joins TRBV5-6 to TRBJ1-4; 9 positions agree with TRBD1. The V gene's germline CDR1 is SGHDT and CDR2 YYEEEE. This CDR3 is built from 14 residues. V trimming: 5 bases; J trimming: 7 bases; junction bases outside the gene matches: 6. As DNA, the CDR3 is TGTGCCAGCAGTCCCGGGACAGGGTCTGAAAAACTGTTTTTT. Amino acids: CASSPGTGSEKLFF.

The CDR3 bases are TGTGCCAGCTCAACCGACCGACAGGGATCCTACAATGAGCAGTTCTTC. Amino acid sequence: CASSTDRQGSYNEQFF. V is TRBV5-6 and J is TRBJ2-1; 7 bases are a match to TRBD1. The CDR3 covers 16 residues. V shed 7 bases, J shed 1 base, and the junction held 11 bases outside the gene matches. Germline lookup yields CDR1 SGHDT and CDR2 YYEEEE.

This chain uses TRBV11-2 with TRBJ1-2; D is perhaps TRBD1 (6 bases). The CDR3 is made up of 15 amino acids. V was trimmed by 5 bases and J by 4 bases, leaving 17 bases between them. CDR1 is SGHAT and CDR2 is FQNNGV in the germline V gene. CDR3 DNA sequence: TGTGCCAGCAGCCACTTGACAGGTGGGGGCTATGGCTACACCTTC. It translates to CASSHLTGGGYGYTF.

A word on this clone: The junction does not match germline at one end; this may be a read error. The chain is built from TRBV7-7 and TRBJ2-5; D is possibly TRBD2 (5 bases). CDR3 length: 13 residues. Germline V gene sequence: CDR1 SSHAT, CDR2 FNYEAQ (reference sequence). The CDR3 DNA is TGTGCTAGCAGCCCGAGGACTGGGGAGACCCAGTACTTC. Protein: CASSPRTGETQYF.

The chain uses TRBV7-8 and TRBJ2-7, with D uncertain. With 2 bases removed from V and 2 bases from J, the gap between germline ends came to 7 bases. The CDR3 has 13 residues. From germline, CDR1 is SGHVS and CDR2 FQNEAQ. CDR3 coding DNA: TGTGCCAGCAGCTTAACAGATGCCTACGAGCAGTACTTC. Protein sequence: CASSLTDAYEQYF.